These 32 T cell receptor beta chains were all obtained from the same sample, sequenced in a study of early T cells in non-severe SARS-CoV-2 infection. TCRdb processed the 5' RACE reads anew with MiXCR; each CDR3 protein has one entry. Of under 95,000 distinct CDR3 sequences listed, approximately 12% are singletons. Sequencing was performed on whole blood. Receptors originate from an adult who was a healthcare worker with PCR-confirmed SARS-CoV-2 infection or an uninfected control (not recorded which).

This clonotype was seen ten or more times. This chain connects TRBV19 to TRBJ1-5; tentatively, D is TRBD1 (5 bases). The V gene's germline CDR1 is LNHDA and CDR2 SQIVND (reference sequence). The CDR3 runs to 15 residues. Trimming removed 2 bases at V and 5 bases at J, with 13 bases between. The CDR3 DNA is TGTGCCAGTAGTATATGGGAGGTGGGGGATCAGCCCCAGCATTTT. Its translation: CASSIWEVGDQPQHF.

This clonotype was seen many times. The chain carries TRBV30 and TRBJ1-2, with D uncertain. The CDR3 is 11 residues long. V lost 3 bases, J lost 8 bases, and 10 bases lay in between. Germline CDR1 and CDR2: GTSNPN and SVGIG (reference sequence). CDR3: CAWRPSGGYTF. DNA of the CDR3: TGTGCCTGGAGACCCTCGGGCGGCTACACCTTC.

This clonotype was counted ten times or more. CDR3 loop: CASSEALRGPYEQYF. CDR3 nucleotide sequence: TGTGCCAGCAGTGAAGCGCTTAGGGGCCCCTACGAGCAGTACTTC. The chain is built from TRBV6-1 and TRBJ2-7, with a possible D match to TRBD1 (5 bases). The V end lost 0 bases, the J end lost 2 bases, and 11 bases lay between the germline ends. In germline, CDR1 is MNHNS, CDR2 SASEGT. This CDR3 contains 15 residues.

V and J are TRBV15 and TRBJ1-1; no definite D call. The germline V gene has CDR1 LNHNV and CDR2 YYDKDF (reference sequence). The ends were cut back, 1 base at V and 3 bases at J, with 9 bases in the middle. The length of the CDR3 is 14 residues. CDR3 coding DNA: TGTGCCACCAGCAGAGGAGGGTCTTACACTGAAGCTTTCTTT. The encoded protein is CATSRGGSYTEAFF.

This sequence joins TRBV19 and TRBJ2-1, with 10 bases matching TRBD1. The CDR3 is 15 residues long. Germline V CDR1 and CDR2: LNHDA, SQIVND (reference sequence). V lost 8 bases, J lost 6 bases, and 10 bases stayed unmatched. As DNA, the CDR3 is TGTGCCAGTTCCCCCAACAGGGACAGGGGCAATGAGCAGTTCTTC. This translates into CASSPNRDRGNEQFF. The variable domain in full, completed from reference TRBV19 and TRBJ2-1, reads DGGITQSPKYLFRKEGQNVTLSCEQNLNHDAMYWYRQDPGQGLRLIYYSQIVNDFQKGDIAEGYSVSREKKESFPLTVTSAQKNPTAFYLCASSPNRDRGNEQFFGPGTRLTVL.

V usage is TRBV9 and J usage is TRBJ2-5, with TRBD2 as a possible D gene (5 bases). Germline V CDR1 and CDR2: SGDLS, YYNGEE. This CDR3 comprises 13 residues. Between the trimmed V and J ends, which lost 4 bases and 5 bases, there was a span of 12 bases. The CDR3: CASSPRGGETQYF. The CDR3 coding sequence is TGTGCCAGCAGCCCAAGAGGCGGGGAGACCCAGTACTTC. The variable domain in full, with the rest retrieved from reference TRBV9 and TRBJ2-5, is DSGVTQTPKHLITATGQRVTLRCSPRSGDLSVYWYQQSLDQGLQFLIQYYNGEERAKGNILERFSAQQFPDLHSELNLSSLELGDSALYFCASSPRGGETQYFGPGTRLLVL.

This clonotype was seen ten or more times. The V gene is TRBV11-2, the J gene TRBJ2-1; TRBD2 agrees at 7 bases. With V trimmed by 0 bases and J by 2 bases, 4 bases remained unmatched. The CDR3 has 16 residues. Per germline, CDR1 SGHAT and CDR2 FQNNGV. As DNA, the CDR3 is TGTGCCAGCAGCTTAGAGGGCGGGAGCGCCTACAATGAGCAGTTCTTC. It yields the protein CASSLEGGSAYNEQFF. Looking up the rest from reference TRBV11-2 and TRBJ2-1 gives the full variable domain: EAGVAQSPRYKIIEKRQSVAFWCNPISGHATLYWYQQILGQGPKLLIQFQNNGVVDDSQLPKDRFSAERLKGVDSTLKIQPAKLEDSAVYLCASSLEGGSAYNEQFFGPGTRLTVL.

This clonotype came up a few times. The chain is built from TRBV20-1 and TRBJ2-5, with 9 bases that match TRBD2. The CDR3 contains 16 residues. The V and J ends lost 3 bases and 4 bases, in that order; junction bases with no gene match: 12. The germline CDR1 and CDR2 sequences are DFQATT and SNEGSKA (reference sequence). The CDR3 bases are TGCAGTGCTAGTACACCCTCAGGCGGGAGGGGAGAGACCCAGTACTTC. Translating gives CSASTPSGGRGETQYF.

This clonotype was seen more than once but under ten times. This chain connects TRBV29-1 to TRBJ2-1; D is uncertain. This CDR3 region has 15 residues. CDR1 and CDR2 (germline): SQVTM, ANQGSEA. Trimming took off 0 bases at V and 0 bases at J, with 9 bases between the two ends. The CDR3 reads CSVEDTTSSYNEQFF. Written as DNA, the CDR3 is TGCAGCGTTGAAGATACCACGAGCTCCTACAATGAGCAGTTCTTC.

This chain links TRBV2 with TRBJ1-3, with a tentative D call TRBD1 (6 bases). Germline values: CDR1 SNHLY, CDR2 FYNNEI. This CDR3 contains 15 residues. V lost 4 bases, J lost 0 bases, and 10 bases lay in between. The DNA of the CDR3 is TGTGCCAGCAGTGTCAACAGGGACTCTGGAAACACCATATATTTT. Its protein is CASSVNRDSGNTIYF.

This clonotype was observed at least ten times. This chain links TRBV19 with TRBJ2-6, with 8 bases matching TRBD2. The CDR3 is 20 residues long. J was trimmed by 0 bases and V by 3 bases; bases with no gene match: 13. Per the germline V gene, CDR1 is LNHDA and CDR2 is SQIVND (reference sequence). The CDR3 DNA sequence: TGTGCCAGTAGTATGCCCCAGCTAGCGGGCGAACACTCTGGGGCCAACGTCCTGACTTTC. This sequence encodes CASSMPQLAGEHSGANVLTF.

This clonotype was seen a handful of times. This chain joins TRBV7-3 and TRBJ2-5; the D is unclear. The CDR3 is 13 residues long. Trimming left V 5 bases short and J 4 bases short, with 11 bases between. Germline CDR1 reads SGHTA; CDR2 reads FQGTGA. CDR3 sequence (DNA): TGTGCCAGCAGCATTCATTCTACAGAGACCCAGTACTTC. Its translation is CASSIHSTETQYF.

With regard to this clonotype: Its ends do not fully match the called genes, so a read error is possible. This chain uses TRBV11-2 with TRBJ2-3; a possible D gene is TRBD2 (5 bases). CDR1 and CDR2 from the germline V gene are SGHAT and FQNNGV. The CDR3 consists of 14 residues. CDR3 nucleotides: TGTACCAGCAGGACTCCGGTAACAACAGATACGCAGTATTTT. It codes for CTSRTPVTTDTQYF.

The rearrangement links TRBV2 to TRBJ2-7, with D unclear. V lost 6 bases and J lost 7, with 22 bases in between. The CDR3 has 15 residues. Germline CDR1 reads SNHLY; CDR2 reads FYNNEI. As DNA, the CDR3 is TGTGCCAGCAGAGAACTCCGAACCAACTACGGGGAGCAGTACTTC. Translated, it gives CASRELRTNYGEQYF.

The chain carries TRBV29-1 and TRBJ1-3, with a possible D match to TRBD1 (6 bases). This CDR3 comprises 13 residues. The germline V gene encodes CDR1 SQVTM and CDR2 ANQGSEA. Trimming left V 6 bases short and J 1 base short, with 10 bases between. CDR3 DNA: TGCAGCGTCGGCAGGGGTTCTGGAAACACCATATATTTT. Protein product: CSVGRGSGNTIYF. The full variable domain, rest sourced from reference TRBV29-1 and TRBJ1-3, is SAVISQKPSRDICQRGTSLTIQCQVDSQVTMMFWYRQQPGQSLTLIATANQGSEATYESGFVIDKFPISRPNLTFSTLTVSNMSPEDSSIYLCSVGRGSGNTIYFGEGSWLTVV.

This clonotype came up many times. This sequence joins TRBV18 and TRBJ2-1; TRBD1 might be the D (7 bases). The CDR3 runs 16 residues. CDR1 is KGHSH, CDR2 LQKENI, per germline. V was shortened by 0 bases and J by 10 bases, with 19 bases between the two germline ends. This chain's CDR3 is CASSPPGGDRRGEQFF. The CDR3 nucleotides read TGTGCCAGCTCACCACCGGGCGGGGACAGACGGGGGGAGCAGTTCTTC.

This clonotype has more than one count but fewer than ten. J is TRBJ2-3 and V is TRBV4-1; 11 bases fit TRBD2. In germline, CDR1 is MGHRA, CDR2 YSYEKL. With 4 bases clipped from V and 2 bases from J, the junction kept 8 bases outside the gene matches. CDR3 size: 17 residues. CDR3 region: CASSLSLAGGLTDTQYF. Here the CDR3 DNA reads TGCGCCAGCAGCCTCAGCCTAGCGGGGGGACTCACAGATACGCAGTATTTT.

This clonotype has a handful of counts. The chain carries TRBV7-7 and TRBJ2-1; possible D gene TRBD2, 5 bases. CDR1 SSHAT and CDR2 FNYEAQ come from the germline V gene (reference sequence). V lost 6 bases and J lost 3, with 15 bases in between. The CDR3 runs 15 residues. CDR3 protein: CASSPSSGGYNEQFF. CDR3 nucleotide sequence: TGTGCCAGCAGTCCGTCGAGCGGCGGCTACAATGAGCAGTTCTTC.

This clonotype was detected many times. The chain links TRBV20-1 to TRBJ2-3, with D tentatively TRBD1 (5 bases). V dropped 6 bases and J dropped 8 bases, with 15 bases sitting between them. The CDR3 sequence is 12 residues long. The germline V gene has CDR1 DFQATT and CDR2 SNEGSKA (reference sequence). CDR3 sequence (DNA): TGCAGTGCATTTCGACAGAATCCTACGCAGTATTTT. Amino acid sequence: CSAFRQNPTQYF.

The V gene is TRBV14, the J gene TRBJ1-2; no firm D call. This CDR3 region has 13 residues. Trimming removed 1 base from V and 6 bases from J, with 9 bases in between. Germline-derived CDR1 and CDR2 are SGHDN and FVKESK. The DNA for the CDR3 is TGTGCCAGCAGCCAAGTAGGGATTGATGGCTACACCTTC. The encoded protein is CASSQVGIDGYTF.

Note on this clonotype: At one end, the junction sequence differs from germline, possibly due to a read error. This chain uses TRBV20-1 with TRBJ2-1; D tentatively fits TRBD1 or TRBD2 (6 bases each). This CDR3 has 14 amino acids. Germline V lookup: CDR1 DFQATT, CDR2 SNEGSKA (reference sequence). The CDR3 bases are TGCAGTGCTAGAAACGATCAGGGGAGGAATGAGCAATTCTTC. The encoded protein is CSARNDQGRNEQFF.

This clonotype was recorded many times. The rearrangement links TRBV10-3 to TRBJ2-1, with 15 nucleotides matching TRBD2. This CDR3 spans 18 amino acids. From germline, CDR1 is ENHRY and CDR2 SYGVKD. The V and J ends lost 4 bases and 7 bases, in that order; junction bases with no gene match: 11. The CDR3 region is CAISGSTGTSGRINEQFF. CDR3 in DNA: TGTGCCATCAGTGGTTCGACTGGGACTAGCGGGAGGATAAATGAGCAGTTCTTC.

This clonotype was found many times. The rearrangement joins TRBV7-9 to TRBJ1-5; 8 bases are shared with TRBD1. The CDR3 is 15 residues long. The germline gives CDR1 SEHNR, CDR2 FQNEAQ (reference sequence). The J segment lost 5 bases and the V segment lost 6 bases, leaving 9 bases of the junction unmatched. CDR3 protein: CASSSTGTGDQPQHF. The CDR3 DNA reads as TGTGCCAGCAGTAGCACCGGGACAGGAGATCAGCCCCAGCATTTT.

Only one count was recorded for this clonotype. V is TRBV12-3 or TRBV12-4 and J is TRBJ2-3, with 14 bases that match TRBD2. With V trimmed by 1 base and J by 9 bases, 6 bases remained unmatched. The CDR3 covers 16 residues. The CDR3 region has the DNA TGTGCCAGCAGTTTAGATCCGGGACTAGCGGGAGACACGCAGTATTTT. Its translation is CASSLDPGLAGDTQYF.

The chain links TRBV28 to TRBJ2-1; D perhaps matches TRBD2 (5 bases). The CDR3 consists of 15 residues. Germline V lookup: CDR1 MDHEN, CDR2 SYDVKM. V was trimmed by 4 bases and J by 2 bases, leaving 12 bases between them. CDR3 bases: TGTGCCAGCAGTTCACTAGACTATACCTACAATGAGCAGTTCTTC. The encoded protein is CASSSLDYTYNEQFF. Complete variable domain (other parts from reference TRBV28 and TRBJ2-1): DVKVTQSSRYLVKRTGEKVFLECVQDMDHENMFWYRQDPGLGLRLIYFSYDVKMKEKGDIPEGYSVSREKKERFSLILESASTNQTSMYLCASSSLDYTYNEQFFGPGTRLTVL.

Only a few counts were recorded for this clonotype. The CDR3 is CASSLYTAQNGYTF. In DNA, the CDR3 is TGTGCCAGCAGTTTATATACAGCCCAGAATGGCTACACCTTC. The chain has TRBV28 and TRBJ1-2; no clear D gene. The germline V and J ends were trimmed by 1 base and 6 bases, with 12 bases remaining between them. The germline gives CDR1 MDHEN, CDR2 SYDVKM. The CDR3 covers 14 residues.

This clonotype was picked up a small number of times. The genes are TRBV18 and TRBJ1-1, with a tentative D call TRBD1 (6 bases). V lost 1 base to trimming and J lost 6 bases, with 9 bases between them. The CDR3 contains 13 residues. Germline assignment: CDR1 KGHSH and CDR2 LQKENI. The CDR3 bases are TGTGCCAGCTCACCACGGGGGGCCTCTGAAGCTTTCTTT. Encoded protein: CASSPRGASEAFF. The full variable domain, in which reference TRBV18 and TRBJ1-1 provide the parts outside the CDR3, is NAGVMQNPRHLVRRRGQEARLRCSPMKGHSHVYWYRQLPEEGLKFMVYLQKENIIDESGMPKERFSAEFPKEGPSILRIQQVVRGDSAAYFCASSPRGASEAFFGQGTRLTVV.

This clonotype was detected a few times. CDR3 in amino acids: CASSLAWQGDTQYF. CDR3 nucleotides: TGTGCCAGCAGCTTAGCGTGGCAGGGGGATACGCAGTATTTT. The chain joins TRBV7-2 to TRBJ2-3; perhaps TRBD1 as D (6 bases). Looked up from germline, CDR1 is SGHTA and CDR2 is FQGNSA. Trimming stripped 0 bases from V and 6 bases from J, with 10 bases between. This CDR3 contains 14 residues. The complete variable domain, with remaining parts taken from reference TRBV7-2 and TRBJ2-3, reads GAGVSQSPSNKVTEKGKDVELRCDPISGHTALYWYRQSLGQGLEFLIYFQGNSAPDKSGLPSDRFSAERTGGSVSTLTIQRTQQEDSAVYLCASSLAWQGDTQYFGPGTRLTVL.

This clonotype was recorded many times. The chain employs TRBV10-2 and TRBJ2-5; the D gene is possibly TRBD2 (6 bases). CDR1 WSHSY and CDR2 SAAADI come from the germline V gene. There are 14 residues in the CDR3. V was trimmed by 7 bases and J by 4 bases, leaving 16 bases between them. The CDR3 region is CASTPGGAGETQYF. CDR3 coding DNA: TGCGCCAGCACCCCTGGCGGGGCTGGAGAGACCCAGTACTTC.

CDR3 coding DNA: TGTGCCAGCAGTTCACCGGGACTGGGGACTGAAGCTTTCTTT. Translation gives CASSSPGLGTEAFF. J is TRBJ1-1 and V is TRBV2; D perhaps matches TRBD1 (5 bases). Germline V gene data show CDR1 as SNHLY and CDR2 as FYNNEI. V shed 5 bases and J shed 5 bases, with 15 bases lying between them. The CDR3 runs 14 residues.

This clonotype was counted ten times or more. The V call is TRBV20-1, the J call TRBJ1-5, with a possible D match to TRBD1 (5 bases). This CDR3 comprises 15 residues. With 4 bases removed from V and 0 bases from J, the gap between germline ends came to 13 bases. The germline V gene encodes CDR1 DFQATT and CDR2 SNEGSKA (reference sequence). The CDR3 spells CSAKARGFSNQPQHF. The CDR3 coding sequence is TGCAGTGCTAAAGCCCGGGGGTTTAGCAATCAGCCCCAGCATTTT.

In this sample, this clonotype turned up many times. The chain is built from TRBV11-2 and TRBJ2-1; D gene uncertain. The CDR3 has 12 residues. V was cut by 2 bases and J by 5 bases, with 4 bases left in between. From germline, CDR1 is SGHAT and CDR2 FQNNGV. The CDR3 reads CASSLQHNEQFF. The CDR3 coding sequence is TGTGCCAGCAGCTTACAGCACAATGAGCAGTTCTTC. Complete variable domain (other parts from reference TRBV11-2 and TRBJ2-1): EAGVAQSPRYKIIEKRQSVAFWCNPISGHATLYWYQQILGQGPKLLIQFQNNGVVDDSQLPKDRFSAERLKGVDSTLKIQPAKLEDSAVYLCASSLQHNEQFFGPGTRLTVL.